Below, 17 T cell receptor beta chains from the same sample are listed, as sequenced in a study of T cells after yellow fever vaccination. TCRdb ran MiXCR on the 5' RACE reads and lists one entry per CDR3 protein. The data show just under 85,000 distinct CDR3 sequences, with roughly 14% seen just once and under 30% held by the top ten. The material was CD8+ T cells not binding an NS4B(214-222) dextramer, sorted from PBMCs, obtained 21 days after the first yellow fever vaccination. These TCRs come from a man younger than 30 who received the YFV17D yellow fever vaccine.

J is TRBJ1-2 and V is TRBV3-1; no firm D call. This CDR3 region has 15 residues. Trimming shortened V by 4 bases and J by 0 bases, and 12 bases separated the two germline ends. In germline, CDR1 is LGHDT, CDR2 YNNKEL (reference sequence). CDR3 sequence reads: CASSPSPKANYGYTF. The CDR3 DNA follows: TGTGCCAGCAGCCCCTCTCCAAAAGCTAACTATGGCTACACCTTC.

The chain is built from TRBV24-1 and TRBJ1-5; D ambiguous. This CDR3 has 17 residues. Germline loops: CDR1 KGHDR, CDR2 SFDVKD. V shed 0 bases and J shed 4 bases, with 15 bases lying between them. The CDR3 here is CATSDLLGEKFNQPQHF. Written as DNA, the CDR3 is TGTGCCACCAGTGATTTGCTAGGAGAGAAGTTTAATCAGCCCCAGCATTTT.

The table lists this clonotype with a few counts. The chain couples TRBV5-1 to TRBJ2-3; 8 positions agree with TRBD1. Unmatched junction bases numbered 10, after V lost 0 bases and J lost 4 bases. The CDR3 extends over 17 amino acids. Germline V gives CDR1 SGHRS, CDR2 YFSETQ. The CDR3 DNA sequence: TGCGCCAGCAGCTTGGGACAGGGGAGGATGAGCGCAGATACGCAGTATTTT. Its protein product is CASSLGQGRMSADTQYF.

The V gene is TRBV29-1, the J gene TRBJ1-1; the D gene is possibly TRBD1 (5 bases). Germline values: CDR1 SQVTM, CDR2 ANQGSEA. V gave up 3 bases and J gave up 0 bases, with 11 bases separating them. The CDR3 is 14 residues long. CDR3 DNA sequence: TGCAGCGTTGAGGCCGGGACCGTGAACACTGAAGCTTTCTTT. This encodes CSVEAGTVNTEAFF.

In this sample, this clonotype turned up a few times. The chain's CDR3 is CASSQNSQGRDTEAFF. The CDR3, as DNA: TGTGCCAGCAGCCAAAACTCACAGGGAAGGGACACTGAAGCTTTCTTT. The rearrangement uses TRBV5-4 and TRBJ1-1, with D possibly matching TRBD1 (6 bases). There are 16 residues in the CDR3. Germline CDR1 is SGHNT and CDR2 is YYREEE (reference sequence). The V end lost 4 bases, the J end lost 3 bases, and 19 bases lay between the germline ends.

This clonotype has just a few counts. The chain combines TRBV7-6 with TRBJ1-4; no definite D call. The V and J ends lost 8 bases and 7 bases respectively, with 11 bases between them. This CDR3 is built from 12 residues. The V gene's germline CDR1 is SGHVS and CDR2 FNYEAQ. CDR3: CASRGLSEKLFF. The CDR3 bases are TGTGCCAGCCGGGGTTTAAGTGAAAAACTGTTTTTT.

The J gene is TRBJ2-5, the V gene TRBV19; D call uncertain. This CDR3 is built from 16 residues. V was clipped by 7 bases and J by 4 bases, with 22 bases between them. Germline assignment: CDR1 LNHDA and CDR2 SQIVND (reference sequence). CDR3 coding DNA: TGTGCCAGTAAGGCCATCGGATCAATGAGAGGAGAGACCCAGTACTTC. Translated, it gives CASKAIGSMRGETQYF.

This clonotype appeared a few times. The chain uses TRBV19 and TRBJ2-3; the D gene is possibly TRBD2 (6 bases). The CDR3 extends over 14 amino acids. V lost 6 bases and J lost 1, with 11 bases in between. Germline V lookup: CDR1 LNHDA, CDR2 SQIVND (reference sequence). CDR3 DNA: TGTGCCAGTAGGACCTGGGGGGGCACAGATACGCAGTATTTT. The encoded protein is CASRTWGGTDTQYF. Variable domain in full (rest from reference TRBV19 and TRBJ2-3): DGGITQSPKYLFRKEGQNVTLSCEQNLNHDAMYWYRQDPGQGLRLIYYSQIVNDFQKGDIAEGYSVSREKKESFPLTVTSAQKNPTAFYLCASRTWGGTDTQYFGPGTRLTVL.

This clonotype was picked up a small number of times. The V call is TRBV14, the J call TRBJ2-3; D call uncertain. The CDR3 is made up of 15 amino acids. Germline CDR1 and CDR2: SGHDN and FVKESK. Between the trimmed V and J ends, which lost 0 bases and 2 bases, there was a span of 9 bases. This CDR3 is CASSQELGDTDTQYF. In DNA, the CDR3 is TGTGCCAGCAGCCAAGAACTGGGTGACACAGATACGCAGTATTTT.

The CDR3 DNA follows: TGCGCCAGCAGCCCGACAGGGGGGCGAACTGGGGCCAACGTCCTGACTTTC. It specifies CASSPTGGRTGANVLTF. The genes are TRBV4-1 and TRBJ2-6, with 9 bases aligning to TRBD1. This CDR3 comprises 17 residues. V shed 4 bases and J 2 bases; nucleotides not matched to a gene: 6. Germline V lookup: CDR1 MGHRA, CDR2 YSYEKL.

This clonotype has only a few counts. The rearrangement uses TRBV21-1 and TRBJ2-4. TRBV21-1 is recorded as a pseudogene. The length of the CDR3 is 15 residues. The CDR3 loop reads CASRNRPPAKNIQYF. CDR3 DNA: TGTGCCAGCAGAAATCGCCCACCAGCCAAAAACATTCAGTACTTC.

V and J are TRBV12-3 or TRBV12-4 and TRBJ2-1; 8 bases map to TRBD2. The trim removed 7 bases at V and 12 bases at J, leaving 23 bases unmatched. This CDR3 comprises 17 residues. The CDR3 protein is CASISTSAPGLELAQFF. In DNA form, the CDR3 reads TGTGCCAGCATCTCAACTTCCGCACCGGGACTAGAACTTGCGCAGTTCTTC.

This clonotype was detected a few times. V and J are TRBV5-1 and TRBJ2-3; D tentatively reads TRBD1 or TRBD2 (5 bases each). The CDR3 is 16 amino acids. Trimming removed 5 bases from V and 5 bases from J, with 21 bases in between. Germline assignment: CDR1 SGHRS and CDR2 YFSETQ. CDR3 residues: CASRGTGAVLRDTQYF. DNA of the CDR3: TGCGCCAGCAGGGGGACCGGGGCCGTCCTGCGAGATACGCAGTATTTT.

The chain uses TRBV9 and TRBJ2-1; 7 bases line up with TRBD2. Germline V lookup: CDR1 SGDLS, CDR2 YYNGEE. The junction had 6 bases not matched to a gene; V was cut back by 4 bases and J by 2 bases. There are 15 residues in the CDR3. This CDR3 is CASSRWGGAYNEQFF. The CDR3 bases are TGTGCCAGCAGCCGCTGGGGGGGGGCCTACAATGAGCAGTTCTTC.

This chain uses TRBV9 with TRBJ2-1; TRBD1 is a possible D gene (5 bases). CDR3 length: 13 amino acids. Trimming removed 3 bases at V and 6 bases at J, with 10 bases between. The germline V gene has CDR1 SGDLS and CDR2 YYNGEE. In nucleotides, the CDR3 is TGTGCCAGCAGCGGGGGCAACGTCAATGAGCAGTTCTTC. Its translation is CASSGGNVNEQFF.

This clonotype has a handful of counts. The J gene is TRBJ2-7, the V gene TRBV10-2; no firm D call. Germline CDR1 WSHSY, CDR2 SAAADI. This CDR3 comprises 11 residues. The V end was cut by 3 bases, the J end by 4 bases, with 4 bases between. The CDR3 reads CASSDMYEQYF. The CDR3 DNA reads TGCGCCAGCAGTGACATGTACGAGCAGTACTTC.

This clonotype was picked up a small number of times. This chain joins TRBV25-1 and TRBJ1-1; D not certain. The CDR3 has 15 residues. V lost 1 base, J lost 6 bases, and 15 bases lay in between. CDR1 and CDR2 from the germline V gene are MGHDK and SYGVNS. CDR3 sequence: CASSEWGLGAAEAFF. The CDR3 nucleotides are TGTGCCAGCAGTGAATGGGGATTGGGAGCCGCTGAAGCTTTCTTT.